The 10 T cell receptor beta chains given below trace back to one sample, sequenced in a study of T cell responses to AZD1222 COVID-19 vaccine. TCRdb's table, derived via immunoSEQ multiplex PCR, lists solely in-frame clones and lacks some. The table lists roughly 80,000 clones, around 90% of them singletons, with 3.5% to 5.5% in the top ten. Material: peripheral blood, obtained on day 0 of MenACWY control vaccination. These receptors all stem from an adult in good health.

This clone was found once. The chain uses TRBV28 and TRBJ1-4; TRBD1 might be the D (5 bases). The V end lost 5 bases, the J end lost 2 bases, and 9 bases lay between the germline ends. The CDR3 runs 14 residues. CDR1 is MDHEN and CDR2 is SYDVKM in the germline V gene. CDR3 loop: CASSVQVTNEKLFF. The CDR3, as DNA: TGTGCCAGCAGTGTACAGGTCACTAATGAAAAACTGTTTTTT.

V gene TRBV15 combines with J gene TRBJ1-2; D may be TRBD1 (5 bases). CDR3 size: 15 residues. Germline CDR1 is LNHNV and CDR2 is YYDKDF (reference sequence). The V end was cut by 0 bases, the J end by 3 bases, with 11 bases between. CDR3 DNA: TGTGCCACCAGCAGAGACAATGGGGCCGACTATGGCTACACCTTC. Its translation: CATSRDNGADYGYTF.

The CDR3: CASSLTTGMNTEAFF. The CDR3 DNA is TGTGCCAGCAGCCTTACGACAGGGATGAACACTGAAGCTTTCTTT. The chain links TRBV14 to TRBJ1-1; 7 bases align to TRBD1. CDR1 SGHDN and CDR2 FVKESK come from the germline V gene. Trimming removed 4 bases from V and 0 bases from J; junction bases left unmatched: 5. This CDR3 comprises 15 residues.

This chain connects TRBV19 to TRBJ1-4; perhaps TRBD1 as D (5 bases). CDR3 length: 14 residues. Germline V lookup: CDR1 LNHDA, CDR2 SQIVND (reference sequence). V dropped 6 bases and J dropped 4 bases, with 12 bases sitting between them. Here the CDR3 reads CASSDQGFNEKLFF. CDR3 coding DNA: TGTGCCAGTAGCGACCAGGGATTTAATGAAAAACTGTTTTTT. The full variable domain, its missing parts supplied by reference TRBV19 and TRBJ1-4, is DGGITQSPKYLFRKEGQNVTLSCEQNLNHDAMYWYRQDPGQGLRLIYYSQIVNDFQKGDIAEGYSVSREKKESFPLTVTSAQKNPTAFYLCASSDQGFNEKLFFGSGTQLSVL.

This rearrangement joins TRBV18 to TRBJ1-3; D gene unclear. The germline V gene encodes CDR1 KGHSH and CDR2 LQKENI. V shed 0 bases and J shed 7 bases, with 7 bases lying between them. This CDR3 is built from 13 residues. The CDR3 is CASSPPVSNTIYF. The CDR3 DNA reads as TGTGCCAGCTCACCACCGGTTTCCAACACCATATATTTT.

The chain is built from TRBV27 and TRBJ2-7; 13 bases match TRBD2. Unmatched junction bases numbered 5, after V lost 5 bases and J lost 4 bases. This CDR3 spans 15 amino acids. The germline V gene encodes CDR1 MNHEY and CDR2 SMNVEV (reference sequence). In nucleotides, the CDR3 is TGTGCCAGCAGTCTCTCGGGACTAGCGGGGTACGAGCAGTACTTC. This codes for CASSLSGLAGYEQYF.

This clone has just one count. The gene calls are TRBV5-8 and TRBJ2-7, with a possible D match to TRBD2 (6 bases). The CDR3 sequence is 13 residues long. The ends were cut back, 1 base at V and 2 bases at J, with 7 bases in the middle. In germline, CDR1 is SGHTS, CDR2 YDEGEE. CDR3 in DNA: TGTGCCAGCAGCTTGAGGAGGGCCTACGAGCAGTACTTC. Residues: CASSLRRAYEQYF.

The V and J genes are TRBV7-8 and TRBJ1-6; D is ambiguous. V shed 4 bases and J shed 7 bases, with 17 bases lying between them. Germline V gene sequence: CDR1 SGHVS, CDR2 FQNEAQ. The CDR3 is 16 amino acids. The chain's CDR3 is CASSSFHAVENSPLHF. CDR3 nucleotides: TGTGCCAGCAGCTCCTTTCATGCGGTGGAGAATTCACCCCTCCACTTT.

The chain employs TRBV12-3 or TRBV12-4 and TRBJ2-1; TRBD2 might be the D (6 bases). V gave up 4 bases and J gave up 4 bases, with 8 bases separating them. The CDR3 covers 13 residues. The CDR3 coding sequence is TGTGCCAGCAGTTCCCGGGGGTACAATGAGCAGTTCTTC. Translation gives CASSSRGYNEQFF.

This clone is a singleton in its sample. The J gene is TRBJ1-5, the V gene TRBV11-2, with D unresolved. This CDR3 has 18 amino acids. V was cut by 10 bases and J by 4 bases, with 29 bases left in between. Germline values: CDR1 SGHAT, CDR2 FQNNGV. The CDR3 sequence is CAMAERSAEEGPNQPQHF. The DNA of the CDR3 is TGTGCCATGGCCGAGAGGAGCGCGGAGGAGGGTCCTAATCAGCCCCAGCATTTT.